This T cell receptor beta chain was sequenced in a study of blood T cells in healthy people across ages. Whole-study results and caveats: What prevented conclusive comparison of naive and antigen-experienced cells was that PBMCs were unsorted.

A note on this clonotype: Its antigen is not identified. A much larger clone differs by one base, so this may be a read error.

Germline V gene data show CDR1 as PRHDT and CDR2 as FYEKMQ (reference sequence). The CDR3 is 14 amino acids. Next came a second PCR, run for about 6 to 12 cycles, which used a sample-barcoded 5' primer along with a J-beta primer mix. TCRdb used MiXCR to reprocess the 5' RACE reads, holding one entry per CDR3 protein. This sample carries fewer than 750,000 distinct CDR3 sequences, over 40% of them seen once, and the ten largest clones take approximately 13%. The source material was blood. This sequence joins TRBV13 and TRBJ1-4, with D maybe TRBD1 (5 bases). The clonotype was recovered from a woman aged 80 or older in good health. Written as DNA, the CDR3 is TGTACCAGCAGCTCCGAGGGGTCTAATGAAAAACTGTTTTTT. Its translation: CTSSSEGSNEKLFF.